This passage covers 2 T cell receptor beta chains from one sample sequenced in a study of blood T cell repertoires in COVID-19. TCRdb's copy holds only in-frame clones and misses some; the assay was immunoSEQ multiplex PCR. The table has 250,000 to 300,000 clones, 65% to 90% seen once; the top ten hold around 12%. Sequencing was done on a sample of peripheral blood. These receptors all come from a woman in her 70s with COVID-19, enrolled during active disease.

This clone was found a few times. This chain's CDR3 is CASSATGNTEAFF. In DNA, the CDR3 is TGTGCCAGCAGCGCGACAGGGAACACTGAAGCTTTCTTT. V is TRBV9 and J is TRBJ1-1; D is possibly TRBD1 (6 bases). V was pared by 3 bases and J by 1 base, with 7 bases between. CDR1 is SGDLS and CDR2 is YYNGEE in the germline V gene. The CDR3 runs 13 residues. The full variable domain, completed using reference TRBV9 and TRBJ1-1, is DSGVTQTPKHLITATGQRVTLRCSPRSGDLSVYWYQQSLDQGLQFLIQYYNGEERAKGNILERFSAQQFPDLHSELNLSSLELGDSALYFCASSATGNTEAFFGQGTRLTVV.

V and J are TRBV27 and TRBJ2-5; TRBD2 is a possible D gene (5 bases). The CDR3 sequence is 13 residues long. The V gene's germline CDR1 is MNHEY and CDR2 SMNVEV (reference sequence). V lost 6 bases to trimming and J lost 5 bases, with 13 bases between them. The CDR3 here is CASSPPGGETQYF. The CDR3 nucleotides read TGTGCCAGCAGCCCACCGGGCGGGGAGACCCAGTACTTC.